This is a list of T cell receptor beta chains from one sample in a study of shared clonotypes between healthy human individuals. Sequenced by immunoSEQ multiplex PCR; TCRdb stores in-frame clones only, minus some. The sample holds about 2.3 million clones, more than 85% seen once. Sequencing was performed on naive CD4+ T cells from PBMCs. All receptors come from a man aged 18 to 29 in good health. Some clones in this sample may be carry-over from other donors' samples. The CDR3 runs from the conserved cysteine through the conserved F or W.

cdr3_length	v_call	cdr3_aa
15	TRBV19	CASSRGWDITGELFF
12	TRBV29-1	CSVGGGDQPQHF
14	TRBV19	CASSPGTANTEAFF
14	TRBV7-2	CASKESMGSETQYF
16	TRBV7-6	CASSYMVQGAYSPLHF
13	TRBV9	CASSPTTSGEQYF
16	TRBV9	CASSRSGTLGADTQYF
13	TRBV7-3	CASSPRATDTQYF
14	TRBV4-2	CASSQQGADEKLFF
13	TRBV6-1	CASCGTAGNTIYF
21	TRBV4-1	CASSQGRARSSLRAGANVLTF